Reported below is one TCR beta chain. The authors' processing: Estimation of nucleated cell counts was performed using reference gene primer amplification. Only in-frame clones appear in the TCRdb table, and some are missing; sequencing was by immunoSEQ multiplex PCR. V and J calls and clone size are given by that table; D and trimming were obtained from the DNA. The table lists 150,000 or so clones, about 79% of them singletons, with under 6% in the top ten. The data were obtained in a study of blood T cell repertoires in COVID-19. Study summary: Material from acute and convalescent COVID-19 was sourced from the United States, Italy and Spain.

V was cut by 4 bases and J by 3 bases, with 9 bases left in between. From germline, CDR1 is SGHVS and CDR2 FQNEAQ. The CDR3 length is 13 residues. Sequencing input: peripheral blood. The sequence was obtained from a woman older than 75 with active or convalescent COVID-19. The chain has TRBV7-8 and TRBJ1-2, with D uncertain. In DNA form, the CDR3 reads TGTGCCAGCAGCTCGCGTTTGGACTATGGCTACACCTTC. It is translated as CASSSRLDYGYTF.